This TCR beta chain was sequenced in a study of Tregs in tolerant kidney transplant recipients. General study points: Tregs expanded with activated donor B cells seemed most donor-specific.

Unstimulated Tregs (CD4+CD25+CD127-) and CD4+CD25- non-Tregs were sorted from PBMCs. Libraries were prepared by immunoSEQ multiplex PCR; TCRdb keeps only in-frame clonotypes and omits some of them. The top ten hold approximately 0.62% of the sample, which has 120,000 or so clones, around 91% seen once. As for this clone: The antigen is unknown.

Sequenced: CD4+ T cells from blood. This receptor was taken from a human donor in good health.

The CDR3 spells CASSLDRSYGYTF. DNA of the CDR3: TGCGCCAGCAGCTTGGACCGGAGCTATGGCTACACCTTC. V and J are TRBV5-1 and TRBJ1-2; no reliable D call. CDR1 is SGHRS and CDR2 is YFSETQ in the germline V gene. V was pared by 0 bases and J by 4 bases, with 7 bases between. The CDR3 contains 13 residues.